This T cell receptor (beta chain) was captured by sequencing in a study of blood T cell repertoires in COVID-19. Study at large: Sites in the United States, Italy and Spain provided acute and convalescent COVID-19 samples. The cDNA or gDNA used as material had been derived from T cells, B-cell-depleted T cells, or PBMCs.

Original data processing: Amplification from reference gene primers served as the basis for estimated nucleated cell counts. Libraries were prepared by immunoSEQ multiplex PCR; TCRdb keeps only in-frame clonotypes and omits some of them. The V and J calls and the clone size are those of that table, but D and trimming were determined from the DNA. This sample yields tens of thousands of clones, of which more than 75% are seen a single time; about 10% belongs to the top ten. Germline trimming cut 6 bases from V and 4 bases from J; bases unmatched to any gene: 7. CDR3 size: 14 residues. CDR1 is SGHRS and CDR2 is YFSETQ in the germline V gene.

The chain is built from TRBV5-1 and TRBJ2-5; 9 nucleotides agree with TRBD1. This receptor was taken from a man aged 55 to 70 with acute or convalescent COVID-19. Specimen: peripheral blood. The CDR3 DNA reads as TGCGCCAGCAACCGCAGGGGACAGGGAGAGACCCAGTACTTC. Translated: CASNRRGQGETQYF.